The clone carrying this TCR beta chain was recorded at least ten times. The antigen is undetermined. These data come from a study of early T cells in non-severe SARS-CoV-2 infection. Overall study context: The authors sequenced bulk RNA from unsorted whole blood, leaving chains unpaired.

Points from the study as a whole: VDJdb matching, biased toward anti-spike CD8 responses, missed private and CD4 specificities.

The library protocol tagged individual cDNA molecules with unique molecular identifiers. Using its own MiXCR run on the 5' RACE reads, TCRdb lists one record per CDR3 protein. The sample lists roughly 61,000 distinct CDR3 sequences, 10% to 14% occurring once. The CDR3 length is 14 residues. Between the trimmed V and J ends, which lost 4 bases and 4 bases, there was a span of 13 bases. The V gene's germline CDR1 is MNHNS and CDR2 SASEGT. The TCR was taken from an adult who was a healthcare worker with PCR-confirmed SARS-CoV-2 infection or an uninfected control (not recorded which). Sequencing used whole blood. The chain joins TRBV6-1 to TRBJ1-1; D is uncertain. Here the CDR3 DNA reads TGTGCCAGCAGTGGACGTCGCGGTATCACTGAAGCTTTCTTT. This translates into CASSGRRGITEAFF.